These T cell receptor beta chains were read from a single sample in a study of shared clonotypes between healthy human individuals. Produced via immunoSEQ multiplex PCR; TCRdb's table is partial and in-frame only. There are some 900,000 clones in the sample; around 80% occur only once, and about 1.5% lies in the top ten. Input material: memory CD4+ T cells sorted from blood. The receptors here all came from a man between 18 and 29 years old in good health. Both conserved end residues are part of each CDR3. D genes are given only for firm matches. The size field is filled for only some rows; it gives once, few, many or a size class.

D gene	V gene	clone size	J gene	CDR3 DNA	CDR3 protein
TRBD1	TRBV18	.	TRBJ2-1	TGTGCCAGCTCACCAGGACAGGGCAATGAGCAGTTCTTC	CASSPGQGNEQFF
.	TRBV6-1	.	TRBJ1-2	TGTGCCAGCAGTGACCTTACAACCGCGGGAGGCTACACCTTC	CASSDLTTAGGYTF
TRBD1	TRBV5-1	.	TRBJ1-1	TGCGCCAGCAGCTTGGGGGACAGGGGAATGAACACTGAAGCTTTCTTT	CASSLGDRGMNTEAFF
.	TRBV7-2	few	TRBJ1-2	TGTGCCAGCTCTACGGTTAACTATGGCTACACCTTC	CASSTVNYGYTF
.	TRBV6-5	.	TRBJ2-7	TGTGCCAGCAAACGGGGGCCCCTTGGAGAGCAGTACTTC	CASKRGPLGEQYF
.	TRBV6-6	.	TRBJ2-2	TGTGCCAGCACCGCCCGGTCGGGAGCGAACACCGGGGAGCTGTTTTTT	CASTARSGANTGELFF
TRBD2	TRBV29-1	few	TRBJ2-7	TGCAGCGTTTCTAGCGGACCCTACGAGCAGTACTTC	CSVSSGPYEQYF
.	TRBV21-1	.	TRBJ2-7	TGTGCCAGCAGCAAGGCAGGGCAGGGGGCGGAAAGAGCCTACGAGCAGTACTTC	CASSKAGQGAERAYEQYF
.	TRBV6-1	.	TRBJ1-1	TGTGCCAGCAGTGGACAGTTCCCTTTCTTT	CASSGQFPFF
.	TRBV6-1	.	TRBJ2-5	TGTGCCAGCAGCCGACAGATGGTACAAGAGACCCAGTACTTC	CASSRQMVQETQYF
TRBD2	TRBV19	.	TRBJ2-1	TGTGCCGGTAGTGCGACAACTAGCGGGCGTTACAATGAGCAGTTCTTC	CAGSATTSGRYNEQFF
.	TRBV29-1	many	TRBJ1-5	TGCAGCGTCACCTGGGACAATGGACAGCCCCAGCATTTT	CSVTWDNGQPQHF
.	TRBV11-2	few	TRBJ1-4	TGTGCCAGCAGCTTACGCGGAAATGAAAAACTGTTTTTT	CASSLRGNEKLFF
.	TRBV5-1	.	TRBJ1-4	TGCGCCAGCAGCTGGGGGCCGGGCGCAACTAATGAAAAACTGTTTTTT	CASSWGPGATNEKLFF
.	TRBV12-5	.	TRBJ1-1	TGTGCTAGTGGTTTGGGCGCGGAGAACACTGAAGCTTTCTTT	CASGLGAENTEAFF
.	TRBV14	few	TRBJ2-5	TGTGCCAGCAGCCAAGATTTCCGACGCGGCCAAGAGACCCAGTACTTC	CASSQDFRRGQETQYF
.	TRBV7-9	few	TRBJ1-5	TGTGCCAGCAGCTTAAATGGGGTGGATCAGCCCCAGCATTTT	CASSLNGVDQPQHF
.	TRBV5-5	.	TRBJ1-2	TGTGCCAGCAGCTTGGACATCGCCTACACCTTC	CASSLDIAYTF
.	TRBV15	.	TRBJ2-1	TGTGCCACCAGCAGAGAGGCACAGAGGGGCTACAATGAGCAGTTCTTC	CATSREAQRGYNEQFF
.	TRBV5-6	.	TRBJ2-7	TGTGCCAGCAGCTTGGGAAGGACACCTTCCCCCGCGACTTACTACGAGCAGTACTTC	CASSLGRTPSPATYYEQYF
.	TRBV7-2	.	TRBJ1-1	TGTGCCAGCAGCTTAATCACACGCGGCACTGAAGCTTTCTTT	CASSLITRGTEAFF
TRBD2	TRBV5-4	.	TRBJ2-5	TGTGCCAGCAGCTCCGGACTAGCGGGGGGGCCTCGAGAGACCCAGTACTTC	CASSSGLAGGPRETQYF
.	TRBV15	.	TRBJ2-1	TGTGCCACCAGCAGGAGGACGGGAGTAAATGTAGATGAGCAGTTCTTC	CATSRRTGVNVDEQFF
.	TRBV7-9	.	TRBJ1-1	TGTGCCAGCAGCTTAGGTCAGGGTCATACTGAAGCTTTCTTT	CASSLGQGHTEAFF
TRBD1	TRBV6-5	.	TRBJ1-4	TGTGCCAGCAGTTACTCGGACAGGGACGACGGAAAACTGTTTTTT	CASSYSDRDDGKLFF
.	TRBV28	.	TRBJ2-7	TGTGCCAGCACCTTAGGGGCCTCGCAGTACTTC	CASTLGASQYF
.	TRBV5-1	.	TRBJ2-7	TGCGCCAGCAGTCCCGGGGGCGGAGTTGGAAACGAGCAGTACTTC	CASSPGGGVGNEQYF
.	TRBV28	many	TRBJ2-7	TGTGCCAGCAGTTCAACAGGGAAATGGGGCGAGCAGTACTTC	CASSSTGKWGEQYF
TRBD2	TRBV9	.	TRBJ2-2	TGTGCCAGCAGCGCCGGACTAGCGGTAAACACCGGGGAGCTGTTTTTT	CASSAGLAVNTGELFF
.	TRBV30	few	TRBJ1-2	TGTGCCGGGACCTCCCCGGTGGGCTATGGCTACACCTTC	CAGTSPVGYGYTF
.	TRBV30	few	TRBJ1-1	TGTGCCTGGAGTGTAGGGTACCGGGGTGCTGAAGCTTTCTTT	CAWSVGYRGAEAFF
TRBD2	TRBV18	.	TRBJ2-3	TGTGCCAGCTCACTGCGAGCGGCGGGGGAGACAGATACGCAGTATTTT	CASSLRAAGETDTQYF
.	TRBV13	.	TRBJ1-1	TGTGCCTCGGGGGGCTTGAACACTGAAGCTTTCTTT	CASGGLNTEAFF
.	TRBV5-6	.	TRBJ2-7	TGTGCCAGCAGGGGGTTATCCCTGCCGAGCTCCTACGAGCAGTACTTC	CASRGLSLPSSYEQYF
TRBD1	TRBV6-6	once	TRBJ1-6	TGTGCCAGCAGGGGACAGGAAGGGACACCCCTCCACTTT	CASRGQEGTPLHF
TRBD1	TRBV6-1	.	TRBJ2-7	TGTGCCAGCAGTGCCCCCTTTGGGACAGGCGGAACCTACGAGCAGTACTTC	CASSAPFGTGGTYEQYF
.	TRBV9	few	TRBJ2-1	TGTGCCAGCAGCGTAGCTGGCAGCATCAATGAGCAGTTCTTC	CASSVAGSINEQFF
.	TRBV14	.	TRBJ2-7	TGTGCCAGCAGCCAAGGGGGTTTCCTTTACGAGCAGTACTTC	CASSQGGFLYEQYF
TRBD1	TRBV7-6	.	TRBJ1-1	TGTGCCAGCAGCTTAGGACAGGGGAACACTGAAGCTTTCTTT	CASSLGQGNTEAFF
.	TRBV6-6	few	TRBJ2-2	TGTGCCAGCAGTGGTTTAACCGGGGAGCTGTTTTTT	CASSGLTGELFF
TRBD1	TRBV30	.	TRBJ2-7	TGTACTGGGCAGGGGGACGCCGAGCAGTACTTC	CTGQGDAEQYF
TRBD1	TRBV28	once	TRBJ2-1	TGTGCCAGCAGTCAGGACAGGGCCTACAATGAGCAGTTCTTC	CASSQDRAYNEQFF
TRBD1	TRBV25-1	.	TRBJ1-4	TGTGCCAGCAGTGATTCAGGGGGCAATGAAAAACTGTTTTTT	CASSDSGGNEKLFF
TRBD1	TRBV5-1	.	TRBJ1-2	TGCGCCAGCAGCGCCGGACAGGGGTATGGCTACACCTTC	CASSAGQGYGYTF
TRBD2	TRBV4-1	.	TRBJ2-7	TGCGCCAGCAGCCAGGGACTAGCGGGTACAAAAGAGCAGTACTTC	CASSQGLAGTKEQYF
TRBD1	TRBV27	.	TRBJ2-3	TGTGCCAGCAGTCGAACGAGGGACAGCAGCACAGATACGCAGTATTTT	CASSRTRDSSTDTQYF
.	TRBV29-1	.	TRBJ1-2	TGCAGCGTTGAAGATCCGACAGTCGGCTACACCTTC	CSVEDPTVGYTF
TRBD2	TRBV28	few	TRBJ2-3	TGTGCCAGCAGTCCGAGCGGGGGGCCCACAGATACGCAGTATTTT	CASSPSGGPTDTQYF
.	TRBV28	once	TRBJ2-2	TGTGCCAGCATCCGTCCGGGACTTGACACCGGGGAGCTGTTTTTT	CASIRPGLDTGELFF
.	TRBV25-1	.	TRBJ1-3	TGTGCCAGCGCAGGGATTCTATCTGGAAACACCATATATTTT	CASAGILSGNTIYF
TRBD2	TRBV10-3	.	TRBJ2-1	TGTGCCATCGGGAGACTAGCGGACTCCTACAATGAGCAGTTCTTC	CAIGRLADSYNEQFF
.	TRBV11-3	.	TRBJ2-6	TGTGCCAGCTCGGGAGCTGGGGCCAACGTCCTGACTTTC	CASSGAGANVLTF